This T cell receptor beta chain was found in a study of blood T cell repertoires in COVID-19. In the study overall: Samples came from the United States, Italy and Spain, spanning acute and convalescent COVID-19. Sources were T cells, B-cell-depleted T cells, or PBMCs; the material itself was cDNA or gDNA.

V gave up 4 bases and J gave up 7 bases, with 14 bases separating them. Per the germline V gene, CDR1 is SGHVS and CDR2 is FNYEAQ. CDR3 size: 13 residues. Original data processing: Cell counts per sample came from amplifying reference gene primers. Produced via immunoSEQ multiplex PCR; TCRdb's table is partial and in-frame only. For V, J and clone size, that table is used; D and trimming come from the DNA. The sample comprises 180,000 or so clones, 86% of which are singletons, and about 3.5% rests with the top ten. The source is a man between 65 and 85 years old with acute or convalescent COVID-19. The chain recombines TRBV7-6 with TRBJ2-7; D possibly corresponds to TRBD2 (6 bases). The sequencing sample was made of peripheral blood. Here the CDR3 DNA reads TGTGCCAGCAGCTCAGGCGGGGCTGGAGAGCAGTACTTC. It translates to CASSSGGAGEQYF.